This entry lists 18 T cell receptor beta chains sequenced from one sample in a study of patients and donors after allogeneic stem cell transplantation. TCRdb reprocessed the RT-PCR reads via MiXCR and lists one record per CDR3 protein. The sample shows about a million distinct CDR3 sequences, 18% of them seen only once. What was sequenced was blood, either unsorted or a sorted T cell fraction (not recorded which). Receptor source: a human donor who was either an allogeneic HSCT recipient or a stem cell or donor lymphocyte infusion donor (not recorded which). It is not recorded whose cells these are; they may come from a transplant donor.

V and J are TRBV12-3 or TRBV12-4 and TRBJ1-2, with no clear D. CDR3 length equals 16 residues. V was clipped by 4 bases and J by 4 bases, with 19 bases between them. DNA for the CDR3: TGTGCCAGCAGTTCACCGGACGGAGTGGTGGGCTATGGCTACACCTTC. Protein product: CASSSPDGVVGYGYTF.

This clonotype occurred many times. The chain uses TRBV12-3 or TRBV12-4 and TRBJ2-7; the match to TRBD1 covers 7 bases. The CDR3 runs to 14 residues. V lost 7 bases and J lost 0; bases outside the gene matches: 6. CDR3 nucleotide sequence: TGTGCCAGCACCCGGACAGGAAGCTCCTACGAGCAGTACTTC. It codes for CASTRTGSSYEQYF.

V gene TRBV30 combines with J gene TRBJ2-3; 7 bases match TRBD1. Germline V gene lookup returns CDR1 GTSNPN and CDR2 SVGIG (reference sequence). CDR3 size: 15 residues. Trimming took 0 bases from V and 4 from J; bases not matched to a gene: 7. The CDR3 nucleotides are TGTGCCTGGAGTGTTGAGACAGGGTACCCAGATACGCAGTATTTT. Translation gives CAWSVETGYPDTQYF.

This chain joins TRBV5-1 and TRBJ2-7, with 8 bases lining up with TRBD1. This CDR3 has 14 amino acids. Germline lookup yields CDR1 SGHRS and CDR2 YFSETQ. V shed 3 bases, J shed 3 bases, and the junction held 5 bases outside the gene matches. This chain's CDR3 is CASSWSGQGYEQYF. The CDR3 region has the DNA TGCGCCAGCAGCTGGTCCGGACAGGGCTACGAGCAGTACTTC.

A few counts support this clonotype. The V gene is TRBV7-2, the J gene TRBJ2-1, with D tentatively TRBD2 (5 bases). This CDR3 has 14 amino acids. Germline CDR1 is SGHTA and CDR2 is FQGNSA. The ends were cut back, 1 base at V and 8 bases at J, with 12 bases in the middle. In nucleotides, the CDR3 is TGTGCCAGCAGCTTAGGTTTACTAGTAGATGAGCAGTTCTTC. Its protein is CASSLGLLVDEQFF.

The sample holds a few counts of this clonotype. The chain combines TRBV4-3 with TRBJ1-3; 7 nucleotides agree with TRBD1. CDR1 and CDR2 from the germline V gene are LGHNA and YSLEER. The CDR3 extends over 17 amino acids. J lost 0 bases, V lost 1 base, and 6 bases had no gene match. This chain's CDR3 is CASSQVRGGGSGNTIYF. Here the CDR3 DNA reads TGCGCCAGCAGCCAAGTTAGAGGGGGCGGCTCTGGAAACACCATATATTTT.

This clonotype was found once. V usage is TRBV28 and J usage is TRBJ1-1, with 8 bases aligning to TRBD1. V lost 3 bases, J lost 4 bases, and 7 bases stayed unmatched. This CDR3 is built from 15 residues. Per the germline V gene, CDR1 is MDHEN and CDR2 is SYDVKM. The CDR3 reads CASSFTGGIFTEAFF. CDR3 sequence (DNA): TGTGCCAGCAGTTTCACAGGGGGGATATTCACTGAAGCTTTCTTT. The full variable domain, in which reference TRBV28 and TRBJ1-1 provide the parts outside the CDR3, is DVKVTQSSRYLVKRTGEKVFLECVQDMDHENMFWYRQDPGLGLRLIYFSYDVKMKEKGDIPEGYSVSREKKERFSLILESASTNQTSMYLCASSFTGGIFTEAFFGQGTRLTVV.

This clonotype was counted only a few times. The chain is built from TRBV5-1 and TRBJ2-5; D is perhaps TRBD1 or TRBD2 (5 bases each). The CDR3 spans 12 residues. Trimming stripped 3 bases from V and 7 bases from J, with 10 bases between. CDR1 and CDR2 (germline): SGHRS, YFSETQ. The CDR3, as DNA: TGCGCCAGCAGCTGGGGGTCAGTGACCCAGTACTTC. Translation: CASSWGSVTQYF.

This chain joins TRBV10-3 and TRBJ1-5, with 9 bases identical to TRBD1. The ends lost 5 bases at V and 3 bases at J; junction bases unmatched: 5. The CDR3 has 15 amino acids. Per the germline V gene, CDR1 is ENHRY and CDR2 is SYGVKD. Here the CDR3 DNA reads TGTGCCATCAGTAACACAGGGGGCCCCAATCAGCCCCAGCATTTT. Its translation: CAISNTGGPNQPQHF.

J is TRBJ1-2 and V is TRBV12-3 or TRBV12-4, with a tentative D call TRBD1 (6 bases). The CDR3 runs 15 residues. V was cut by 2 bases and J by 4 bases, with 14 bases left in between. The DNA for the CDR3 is TGTGCCAGCAGTTTATTCTCTGCGGGGGCCTATGGCTACACCTTC. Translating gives CASSLFSAGAYGYTF.

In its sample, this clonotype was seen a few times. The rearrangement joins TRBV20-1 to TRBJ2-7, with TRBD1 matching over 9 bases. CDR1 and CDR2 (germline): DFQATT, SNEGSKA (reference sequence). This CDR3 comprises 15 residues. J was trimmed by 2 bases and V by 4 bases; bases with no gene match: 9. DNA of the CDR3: TGCAGTGCTAAATCCGGGACAGGGAATACCTACGAGCAGTACTTC. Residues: CSAKSGTGNTYEQYF.

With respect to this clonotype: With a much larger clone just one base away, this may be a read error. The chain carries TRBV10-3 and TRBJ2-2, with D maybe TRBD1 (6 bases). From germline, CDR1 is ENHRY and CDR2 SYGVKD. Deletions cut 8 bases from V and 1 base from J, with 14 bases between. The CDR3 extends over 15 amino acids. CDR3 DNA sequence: TGTGCCATCCCTGTTAGGACAGAGAACACCGGGGAGCTGTTTTTT. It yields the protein CAIPVRTENTGELFF.

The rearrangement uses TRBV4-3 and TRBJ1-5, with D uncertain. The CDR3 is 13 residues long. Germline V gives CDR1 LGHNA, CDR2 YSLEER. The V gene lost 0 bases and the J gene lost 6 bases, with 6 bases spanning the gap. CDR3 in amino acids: CASSQEVSQPQHF. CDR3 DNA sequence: TGCGCCAGCAGCCAAGAAGTCTCTCAGCCCCAGCATTTT.

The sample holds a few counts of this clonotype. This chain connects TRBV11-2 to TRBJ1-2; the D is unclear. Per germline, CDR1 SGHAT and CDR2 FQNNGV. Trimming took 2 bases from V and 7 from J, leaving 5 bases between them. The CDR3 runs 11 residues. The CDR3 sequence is CASSLIFGYTF. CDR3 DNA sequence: TGTGCCAGCAGCTTAATCTTTGGCTACACCTTC.

CDR3 in amino acids: CASTRGESETQYF. In DNA, the CDR3 is TGTGCCAGCACCCGTGGGGAATCAGAGACCCAGTACTTC. The chain employs TRBV12-3 or TRBV12-4 and TRBJ2-5; D unclear. Trimming left V 7 bases short and J 4 bases short, with 13 bases between. This CDR3 contains 13 residues.

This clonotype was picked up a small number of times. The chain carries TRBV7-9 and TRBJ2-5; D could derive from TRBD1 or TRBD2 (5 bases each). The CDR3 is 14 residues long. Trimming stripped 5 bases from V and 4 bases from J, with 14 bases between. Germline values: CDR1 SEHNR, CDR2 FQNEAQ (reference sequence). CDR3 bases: TGTGCCAGCAGCCAAGAAACAGGACTAGAGACCCAGTACTTC. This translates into CASSQETGLETQYF.

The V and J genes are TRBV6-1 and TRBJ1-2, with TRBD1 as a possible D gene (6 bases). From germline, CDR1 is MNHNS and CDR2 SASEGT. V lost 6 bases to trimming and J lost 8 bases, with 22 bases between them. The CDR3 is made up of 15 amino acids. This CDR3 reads CASSKTGPTPGGYTF. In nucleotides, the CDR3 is TGTGCCAGCAGCAAGACAGGACCCACTCCAGGGGGCTACACCTTC.

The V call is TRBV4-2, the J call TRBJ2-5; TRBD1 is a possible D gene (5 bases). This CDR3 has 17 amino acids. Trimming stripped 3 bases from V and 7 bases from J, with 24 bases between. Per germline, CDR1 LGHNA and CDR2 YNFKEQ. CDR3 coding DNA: TGTGCCAGCAGCCAGGGGCTGCCAGGGCAGTATCAGGGGACCCAGTACTTC. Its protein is CASSQGLPGQYQGTQYF.